The rows below give T cell receptor beta chains drawn from one sample of a study of T cells after yellow fever vaccination. TCRdb reprocessed the 5' RACE reads via MiXCR and lists one record per CDR3 protein. The data show approximately 300,000 distinct CDR3 sequences, with 10% to 15% seen just once and roughly 0.5% held by the top ten. The material sequenced was CD4+ T cells sorted from PBMCs, taken 45 days after the yellow fever booster vaccination. The receptors originated from a man younger than 45 who received the YFV17D yellow fever vaccine. CDR3s include the opening cysteine and the closing phenylalanine or tryptophan. The size field is filled for only some rows; it gives once, few, many or a size class.

size,V,J,CDR3
-,TRBV28,TRBJ2-4,CASSLPPGESTAKNIQYF
few,TRBV12-3/TRBV12-4,TRBJ2-3,CASSPRGTDTQYF
few,TRBV2,TRBJ2-7,CASRKEYEQYF
few,TRBV6-2/TRBV6-3,TRBJ2-7,CASTREGYEQYF
-,TRBV20-1,TRBJ2-7,CSATPGTGSYEQYF
few,TRBV6-1,TRBJ1-3,CAGAGGEKGNTIYF
-,TRBV20-1,TRBJ2-7,CSARKRDLYEQYF
few,TRBV7-2,TRBJ2-7,CASSLEERPRYEQYF
few,TRBV20-1,TRBJ1-4,CSAESPGYEKLFF
-,TRBV29-1,TRBJ2-3,CSVGFGTGGMPQYF
-,TRBV3-1,TRBJ2-2,CASSQDSKLAAYTGELFF
few,TRBV4-3,TRBJ2-7,CASSQDLGTSDYEQYF
-,TRBV6-1,TRBJ2-6,CASRLSGANVLTF
-,TRBV6-1,TRBJ2-1,CASFSRVGYEQFF
-,TRBV29-1,TRBJ2-2,CSSRSGSNTGELFF
few,TRBV20-1,TRBJ2-5,CSAVPSGRALETQYF
-,TRBV29-1,TRBJ2-1,CSVVYPEQFF
-,TRBV20-1,TRBJ2-7,CSASIGELGNEQYF
few,TRBV20-1,TRBJ1-5,CSARDRVLGNQPQHF
once,TRBV12-3/TRBV12-4,TRBJ2-7,CASSSRGLAGGGYEQYF
-,TRBV4-2,TRBJ1-2,CASSQDSGGDYGYTF
few,TRBV5-1,TRBJ1-1,CASSYQGPEAFF
-,TRBV19,TRBJ2-1,CASSMMDRDEHFF
-,TRBV5-6,TRBJ1-6,CASTPAGGSKLSPLHF
-,TRBV20-1,TRBJ2-3,CSARRGQHTVTQYF
-,TRBV29-1,TRBJ2-7,CSSPKPLSRYEQYF
-,TRBV3-1,TRBJ1-4,CASSRTGDEKLFF
-,TRBV18,TRBJ2-3,CASSPGTGSADTQYF
few,TRBV7-9,TRBJ1-2,CASSLMGTSGYGYTF
-,TRBV20-1,TRBJ1-6,CSADLGPLHF
many,TRBV6-1,TRBJ2-1,CASSRLAGSSYNEQFF
-,TRBV7-9,TRBJ1-2,CASSFPGVRARGYTF
-,TRBV24-1,TRBJ2-5,CATSDGTSGGQETQYF
few,TRBV12-3/TRBV12-4,TRBJ1-3,CASTPDTGNTIYF
few,TRBV27,TRBJ2-7,CASSYSNEQYF
few,TRBV20-1,TRBJ1-4,CSAREGVGGGKLFF
-,TRBV20-1,TRBJ2-5,CSAMRASGNQETQYF
few,TRBV19,TRBJ2-5,CASSGPTSSETQYF
many,TRBV10-3,TRBJ2-2,CATGTTTNTGELFF
-,TRBV20-1,TRBJ1-5,CSASRQISNQPQHF
-,TRBV23-1,TRBJ2-7,CASSQSRPGQETYEQYF
many,TRBV20-1,TRBJ2-3,CSAPTNGQGSTDTQYF
many,TRBV6-5,TRBJ1-5,CASSSERQGWQPQHF
few,TRBV7-8,TRBJ1-1,CASSLAGVPTEAFF
-,TRBV9,TRBJ2-1,CASSVALSGNEQFF
-,TRBV5-5,TRBJ2-2,CASSAGQGAGELFF
-,TRBV28,TRBJ2-1,CASTDRLEQFF
-,TRBV5-1,TRBJ2-7,CASSGRQAYEQYF